This T cell receptor beta chain is drawn from a study of blood T cell repertoires in COVID-19. As for the study in general: Sources were T cells, B-cell-depleted T cells, or PBMCs; the material itself was cDNA or gDNA.

Sequenced by immunoSEQ multiplex PCR; TCRdb stores in-frame clones only, minus some. The sample records about 40,000 clones, about 88% being singletons. This CDR3 is 15 amino acids long. The V gene end was trimmed by 0 bases and the J gene end by 5 bases; junction bases not matched to a gene: 4. Germline CDR1 and CDR2: ENHRY and SYGVKD. The source is a human donor in a cohort sampled during active COVID-19. Sequenced sample: peripheral blood. The chain uses TRBV10-3 and TRBJ2-5; TRBD2 aligns across 9 bases. The CDR3 DNA sequence: TGTGCCATCAGTGAGTCAGGAGCGGGGGGCGAGACCCAGTACTTC. As protein: CAISESGAGGETQYF.